The 19 T cell receptor beta chains in this list originate from one sample, sequenced in a study of blood T cell repertoires in COVID-19. Data came from immunoSEQ multiplex PCR; TCRdb stores just in-frame clones and leaves some out. The sample carries 40,000 to 50,000 clones, roughly nine tenths recorded once. Sequencing was performed on peripheral blood. The receptors originated from a man aged 55 to 69 with acute or convalescent COVID-19.

The chain employs TRBV11-2 and TRBJ2-7; maybe TRBD2 (7 bases). The CDR3 has 17 amino acids. Germline V lookup: CDR1 SGHAT, CDR2 FQNNGV. The ends were cut back, 5 bases at V and 2 bases at J, with 22 bases in the middle. The CDR3 here is CASSTSLGASGPYEQYF. The CDR3 DNA is TGTGCCAGCAGCACCTCTCTGGGGGCTAGCGGTCCCTACGAGCAGTACTTC. The full variable domain, in which reference TRBV11-2 and TRBJ2-7 provide the parts outside the CDR3, is EAGVAQSPRYKIIEKRQSVAFWCNPISGHATLYWYQQILGQGPKLLIQFQNNGVVDDSQLPKDRFSAERLKGVDSTLKIQPAKLEDSAVYLCASSTSLGASGPYEQYFGPGTRLTVT.

The V and J genes are TRBV5-1 and TRBJ2-1; 10 bases align to TRBD2. V lost 3 bases to trimming and J lost 6 bases; unmatched junction nucleotides: 9. The CDR3 is made up of 16 amino acids. Germline V gene data show CDR1 as SGHRS and CDR2 as YFSETQ. CDR3 residues: CASSSRTSGDGNEQFF. The CDR3 nucleotides are TGCGCCAGCAGCTCGAGAACTAGCGGGGACGGCAATGAGCAGTTCTTC.

The rearrangement uses TRBV30 and TRBJ2-1, with 9 positions matching TRBD2. Germline V gene lookup returns CDR1 GTSNPN and CDR2 SVGIG (reference sequence). The CDR3 totals 15 residues. With 0 bases clipped from V and 9 bases from J, the junction kept 9 bases outside the gene matches. CDR3: CAWSVNGGGAGEQFF. In DNA form, the CDR3 reads TGTGCCTGGAGTGTAAATGGCGGGGGGGCCGGTGAGCAGTTCTTC.

The rearrangement links TRBV9 to TRBJ1-4, with D possibly being TRBD1 (5 bases). Trimming cost V 2 bases and J 4 bases, with 18 bases left between them. In germline, CDR1 is SGDLS, CDR2 YYNGEE. CDR3 length: 17 amino acids. The DNA of the CDR3 is TGTGCCAGCAGCGTCGCCCCCCAGGGTTCCAATAATGAAAAACTGTTTTTT. Its protein is CASSVAPQGSNNEKLFF. The whole variable domain, filled in from reference TRBV9 and TRBJ1-4, reads DSGVTQTPKHLITATGQRVTLRCSPRSGDLSVYWYQQSLDQGLQFLIQYYNGEERAKGNILERFSAQQFPDLHSELNLSSLELGDSALYFCASSVAPQGSNNEKLFFGSGTQLSVL.

This chain uses TRBV6-2 or TRBV6-3 with TRBJ1-5; the D is unclear. This CDR3 comprises 13 residues. The germline gives CDR1 MNHEY, CDR2 SVGEGT. V gave up 3 bases and J gave up 2 bases, with 5 bases separating them. The CDR3 bases are TGTGCCAGCAGTTATTATGGCAATCAGCCCCAGCATTTT. Its translation is CASSYYGNQPQHF.

This CDR3 reads CASSLTPTGGGYGYTF. The CDR3 DNA reads TGCGCCAGCAGCCTGACCCCTACAGGGGGCGGATATGGCTACACCTTC. The chain joins TRBV4-3 to TRBJ1-2; 9 bases align to TRBD1. Germline-derived CDR1 and CDR2 are LGHNA and YSLEER. J was trimmed by 5 bases and V by 4 bases; bases with no gene match: 11. The length of the CDR3 is 16 residues.

This chain links TRBV11-1 with TRBJ1-1, with unresolved D. CDR3 length: 12 residues. The ends were cut back, 10 bases at V and 4 bases at J, with 13 bases in the middle. CDR1 SGHAT and CDR2 FQDESV come from the germline V gene (reference sequence). This CDR3 is CATAAGVTEAFF. For the CDR3, the DNA is TGTGCCACCGCCGCCGGGGTCACTGAAGCTTTCTTT. The whole variable domain, filled in from reference TRBV11-1 and TRBJ1-1, reads EAEVAQSPRYKITEKSQAVAFWCDPISGHATLYWYRQILGQGPELLVQFQDESVVDDSQLPKDRFSAERLKGVDSTLKIQPAELGDSAMYLCATAAGVTEAFFGQGTRLTVV.

The chain uses TRBV6-5 and TRBJ2-1; the D gene is possibly TRBD2 (5 bases). CDR1 is MNHEY, CDR2 SVGAGI, per germline. The germline V and J ends were trimmed by 6 bases and 6 bases, with 18 bases remaining between them. This CDR3 region has 15 residues. The CDR3: CASRTPSRPGNEQFF. The CDR3 region has the DNA TGTGCCAGCAGAACACCTAGCAGGCCGGGCAATGAGCAGTTCTTC.

V gene TRBV18 combines with J gene TRBJ2-1; 9 bases align to TRBD2. Per germline, CDR1 KGHSH and CDR2 LQKENI. The CDR3 loop spans 17 amino acids. V lost 4 bases, J lost 0 bases, and 7 bases stayed unmatched. CDR3 in DNA: TGTGCCAGCTCACTTATAGCGGGGGACTTCTCCTACAATGAGCAGTTCTTC. Translation gives CASSLIAGDFSYNEQFF. Full variable domain (remainder filled in from reference TRBV18 and TRBJ2-1): NAGVMQNPRHLVRRRGQEARLRCSPMKGHSHVYWYRQLPEEGLKFMVYLQKENIIDESGMPKERFSAEFPKEGPSILRIQQVVRGDSAAYFCASSLIAGDFSYNEQFFGPGTRLTVL.

This chain connects TRBV19 to TRBJ2-2; TRBD1 matches at 9 bases. The CDR3 has 16 residues. V trimming: 4 bases; J trimming: 6 bases; junction bases outside the gene matches: 9. CDR1 is LNHDA and CDR2 is SQIVND in the germline V gene (reference sequence). The CDR3 region has the DNA TGTGCCAGTAGTAGCGGACAGGGGTTTTGGTCCGGGGAGCTGTTTTTT. The encoded protein is CASSSGQGFWSGELFF.

The V and J genes are TRBV6-2 or TRBV6-3 and TRBJ1-1, with a possible D match to TRBD1 (5 bases). The CDR3 consists of 16 residues. Trimming left V 2 bases short and J 0 bases short, with 13 bases between. Germline V gives CDR1 MNHEY, CDR2 SVGEGT. The CDR3 nucleotides are TGTGCCAGCAGTTACCCATTCGCAGGGTTGAACACTGAAGCTTTCTTT. Protein sequence: CASSYPFAGLNTEAFF.

The sample holds a few counts of this clone. The V and J genes are TRBV27 and TRBJ2-3; a possible D gene is TRBD2 (6 bases). In germline, CDR1 is MNHEY, CDR2 SMNVEV (reference sequence). The V gene lost 3 bases and the J gene lost 4 bases, with 8 bases spanning the gap. This CDR3 is built from 13 residues. The CDR3: CASSFGGADTQYF. CDR3 nucleotides: TGTGCCAGCAGTTTCGGGGGTGCAGATACGCAGTATTTT.

The chain couples TRBV2 to TRBJ1-2; possible D gene TRBD1, 6 bases. The germline V and J ends were trimmed by 4 bases and 5 bases, with 20 bases remaining between them. The germline CDR1 and CDR2 sequences are SNHLY and FYNNEI. The CDR3 is 16 amino acids. For the CDR3, the DNA is TGTGCCAGCAGTGGAGTCCAGGGGCCCCGAGGGTATGGCTACACCTTC. Protein sequence: CASSGVQGPRGYGYTF.

V gene TRBV19 combines with J gene TRBJ1-2; 10 bases are shared with TRBD1. V shed 3 bases, J shed 4 bases, and the junction held 5 bases outside the gene matches. This CDR3 has 15 residues. CDR1 and CDR2 from the germline V gene are LNHDA and SQIVND (reference sequence). As DNA, the CDR3 is TGTGCCAGTAGTATGGACAGGGGGTCCATCTATGGCTACACCTTC. Translated: CASSMDRGSIYGYTF.

The CDR3 sequence: CASSNVPAYEQYF. CDR3 coding DNA: TGTGCCAGCAGCAACGTACCGGCCTACGAGCAGTACTTC. This chain links TRBV7-2 with TRBJ2-7; D unclear. V dropped 5 bases and J dropped 2 bases, with 10 bases sitting between them. Germline values: CDR1 SGHTA, CDR2 FQGNSA. This CDR3 contains 13 residues.

V gene TRBV3-1 (or the pseudogene TRBV3-2) combines with J gene TRBJ2-5, with 14 positions matching TRBD2. Germline trimming cut 4 bases from V and 4 bases from J; bases unmatched to any gene: 11. Germline lookup yields CDR1 LGHDT and CDR2 YNNKEL (reference sequence). The CDR3 spans 18 residues. The CDR3: CASSPWTSGGPAGETQYF. The DNA for the CDR3 is TGTGCCAGCAGCCCTTGGACTAGCGGGGGGCCCGCCGGAGAGACCCAGTACTTC.

The chain couples TRBV27 to TRBJ1-4; possible D gene TRBD1, 6 bases. The germline V gene encodes CDR1 MNHEY and CDR2 SMNVEV (reference sequence). CDR3 length: 16 amino acids. Between the trimmed V and J ends, which lost 2 bases and 1 base, there was a span of 11 bases. CDR3: CASSLAGAVTNEKLFF. Written as DNA, the CDR3 is TGTGCCAGCAGTTTAGCGGGGGCTGTAACTAATGAAAAACTGTTTTTT.

This clone was observed a handful of times. This rearrangement joins TRBV4-3 to TRBJ1-4; tentative D call: TRBD1 (5 bases). Trimming left V 1 base short and J 0 bases short, with 12 bases between. Per germline, CDR1 LGHNA and CDR2 YSLEER. The length of the CDR3 is 17 residues. DNA for the CDR3: TGCGCCAGCAGCCAAGGGGACTCTCTCACAACTAATGAAAAACTGTTTTTT. Encoded protein: CASSQGDSLTTNEKLFF.

This rearrangement joins TRBV19 to TRBJ1-1, with 9 bases fitting TRBD1. Germline CDR1 reads LNHDA; CDR2 reads SQIVND (reference sequence). V was pared by 2 bases and J by 5 bases, with 9 bases of the junction left unmatched. CDR3 length: 16 amino acids. The CDR3 loop is CASSINTGTGTTEAFF. The DNA of the CDR3 is TGTGCCAGTAGTATAAATACCGGGACAGGGACGACTGAAGCTTTCTTT.